Reported below is one T cell receptor (beta chain). The data derive from a study of T cells in Graves' hyperthyroidism and ophthalmopathy. At least 3 on the Clinical Activity Score was recorded for ophthalmopathy patients, who also had NOSPECS grade at least 4 and duration under 3 months. The source of the PBMCs was over 8.5 ml of fresh peripheral blood. Amplified TCR beta CDR3 regions derived from RNA transcripts. TCR CDR3 underwent first-round RT-PCR with the HTBI primer set. A single record per CDR3 protein comes from TCRdb applying MiXCR to the multiplex PCR reads. The sample holds 500,000 or so distinct CDR3 sequences, under 20% seen once. The junction had 4 bases not matched to a gene; V was cut back by 7 bases and J by 5 bases. The CDR3 is 11 residues long. Germline V gene sequence: CDR1 DFQATT, CDR2 SNEGSKA (reference sequence).

The chain joins TRBV20-1 to TRBJ1-1; 7 bases agree with TRBD1. This clonotype originated in a woman aged 18-29 years with Graves' ophthalmopathy. Sequencing was done on a sample of blood. CDR3 amino acids: CSGDRETEAFF. The CDR3 DNA reads TGCAGTGGAGACAGGGAGACTGAAGCTTTCTTT.